This section outlines one T cell receptor (beta chain) sequence together with its context. This sample was included in a study of blood T cell repertoires in COVID-19. Trimming removed 3 bases from V and 5 bases from J; junction bases left unmatched: 19. The germline V gene has CDR1 LNHDA and CDR2 SQIVND (reference sequence). The CDR3 has 20 residues. Libraries were prepared by immunoSEQ multiplex PCR; TCRdb keeps only in-frame clonotypes and omits some of them. The sample holds about 37,000 clones; 75% to 90% are singletons and the top ten take less than 7%. The sample comprised peripheral blood. This clonotype was sampled from a human donor in a cohort sampled during active COVID-19. The rearrangement joins TRBV19 to TRBJ1-4; 9 bases are shared with TRBD1. As DNA, the CDR3 is TGTGCCAGTAGTATGAATCGCGTTGGGGACAGGGTAGATAAGAATGAAAAACTGTTTTTT. Translating it yields CASSMNRVGDRVDKNEKLFF.